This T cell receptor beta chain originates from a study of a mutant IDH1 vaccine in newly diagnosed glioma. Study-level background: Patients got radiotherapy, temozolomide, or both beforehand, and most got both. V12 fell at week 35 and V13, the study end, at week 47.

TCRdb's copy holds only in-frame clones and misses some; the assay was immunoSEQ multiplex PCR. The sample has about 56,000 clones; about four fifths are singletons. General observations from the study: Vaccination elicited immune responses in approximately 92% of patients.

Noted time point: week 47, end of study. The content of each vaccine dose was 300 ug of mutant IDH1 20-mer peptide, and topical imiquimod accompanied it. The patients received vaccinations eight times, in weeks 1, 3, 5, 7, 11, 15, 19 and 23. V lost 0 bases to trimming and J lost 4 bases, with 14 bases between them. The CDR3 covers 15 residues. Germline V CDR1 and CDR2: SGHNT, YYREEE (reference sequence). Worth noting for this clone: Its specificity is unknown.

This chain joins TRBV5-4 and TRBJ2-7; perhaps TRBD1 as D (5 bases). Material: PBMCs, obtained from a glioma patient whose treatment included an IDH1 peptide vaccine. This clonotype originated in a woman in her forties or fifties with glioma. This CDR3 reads CASSLGQGSTYEQYF. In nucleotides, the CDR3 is TGTGCCAGCAGCTTGGGTCAGGGCTCCACTTACGAGCAGTACTTC.